Listed below are T cell receptor beta chains from one sample, sequenced in a study of shared clonotypes between healthy human individuals. Measured with immunoSEQ multiplex PCR; TCRdb has only the in-frame clones, and not every one. The table shows around 580,000 clones, with roughly 98% occurring only once. The sample consisted of naive CD8+ T cells sorted from blood. All receptors come from a young man in good health. CDR3s include the opening cysteine and the closing phenylalanine or tryptophan. D genes are given only for firm matches. Some rows mark clone size as missing; the rest say once, few, many or name a class of expanded clone.

J gene,V gene,clone size,D gene,CDR3 protein,CDR3 DNA
TRBJ2-3,TRBV6-5,-,-,CASSYFAGPGPDTQYF,TGTGCCAGCAGTTACTTCGCGGGCCCCGGCCCAGATACGCAGTATTTT
TRBJ2-7,TRBV2,-,-,CARGRSYEQYF,TGTGCCAGGGGACGTAGTTACGAGCAGTACTTC
TRBJ1-3,TRBV30,-,-,CARGGTGNTIYF,TGTGCGCGGGGAGGGACTGGAAACACCATATATTTT
TRBJ1-4,TRBV30,-,TRBD1,CAWSDGQGLDEKLFF,TGTGCCTGGAGTGACGGACAGGGGCTCGATGAAAAACTGTTTTTT
TRBJ2-6,TRBV6-6,-,-,CASRPGQGANVLTF,TGTGCCAGCAGGCCCGGACAGGGGGCCAACGTCCTGACTTTC
TRBJ2-7,TRBV28,-,-,CASSLAGPGIYEQYF,TGTGCCAGCAGTTTGGCGGGGCCGGGAATCTACGAGCAGTACTTC
TRBJ2-5,TRBV7-9,-,-,CASSFISERNQETQYF,TGTGCCAGCAGCTTCATCTCGGAAAGGAACCAAGAGACCCAGTACTTC
TRBJ2-3,TRBV18,-,TRBD1,CASSPGQGGGDTQYF,TGTGCCAGCTCACCCGGACAGGGTGGTGGTGATACGCAGTATTTT
TRBJ2-3,TRBV10-1,-,-,CASSEVSGASTDTQYF,TGCGCCAGCAGTGAGGTCTCCGGGGCTAGCACAGATACGCAGTATTTT
TRBJ1-5,TRBV7-9,-,TRBD1,CASSRGTGPSHF,TGTGCCAGCAGCCGCGGGACAGGCCCGTCTCATTTT
TRBJ2-7,TRBV7-6,-,TRBD2,CASSSWTSGTYEQYF,TGTGCCAGCAGTTCCTGGACTAGCGGAACCTACGAGCAGTACTTC
TRBJ1-1,TRBV4-1,once,TRBD1,CASSLGQGNTEAFF,TGCGCCAGCAGCCTGGGACAGGGGAACACTGAAGCTTTCTTT
TRBJ2-5,TRBV10-3,-,TRBD2,CAISESKAGEKETQYF,TGTGCCATCAGTGAGTCGAAGGCGGGAGAGAAAGAGACCCAGTACTTC
TRBJ2-1,TRBV7-9,-,TRBD2,CASSLVLAGNEQFF,TGTGCCAGCAGCTTAGTTCTAGCGGGAAATGAGCAGTTCTTC
TRBJ2-7,TRBV11-2,-,TRBD2,CASSLVGGLGYEQYF,TGTGCCAGCAGCTTAGTTGGGGGACTAGGGTACGAGCAGTACTTC
TRBJ2-1,TRBV7-2,-,-,CASSLALPQQFF,TGTGCCAGCAGCTTAGCGCTGCCCCAGCAGTTCTTC
TRBJ1-2,TRBV14,-,TRBD1,CASRCEQGAERRDGYTF,TGTGCCAGCAGATGTGAGCAGGGGGCGGAGAGGAGGGATGGCTACACCTTC
TRBJ1-1,TRBV7-9,-,-,CASSPTGANTEAFF,TGTGCCAGCAGCCCAACAGGTGCGAACACTGAAGCTTTCTTT
TRBJ2-7,TRBV12-5,-,TRBD2,CASGCETSGSPGGRRWITYEQYF,TGTGCTAGTGGTTGCGAGACTAGCGGGAGCCCGGGGGGCAGGAGGTGGATAACCTACGAGCAGTACTTC
TRBJ2-5,TRBV28,-,TRBD2,CASSWGTSGSRETQYF,TGCGCCAGCAGTTGGGGGACTAGCGGGAGTCGAGAGACCCAGTACTTC
TRBJ2-1,TRBV14,-,-,CASSQLSRDPVWAQFF,TGTGCCAGCAGCCAGCTAAGCCGGGACCCCGTATGGGCGCAGTTCTTC
TRBJ1-2,TRBV28,once,-,CASFLAGSGYTF,TGTGCCAGCTTTTTGGCAGGGTCTGGCTACACCTTC
TRBJ2-5,TRBV4-3,-,-,CASSQDRTETQYF,TGCGCCAGCAGCCAAGACAGGACGGAGACCCAGTACTTC
TRBJ2-7,TRBV28,-,TRBD1,CASSFGAGGYEQYF,TGTGCCAGCAGTTTTGGAGCAGGGGGCTACGAGCAGTACTTC
TRBJ1-1,TRBV25-1,-,-,CASSEWGGGNTEAFF,TGTGCCAGCAGTGAATGGGGGGGCGGGAACACTGAAGCTTTCTTT
TRBJ2-1,TRBV7-9,-,-,CASSRHTDRYNEQFF,TGTGCCAGCAGCCGCCATACGGACCGCTACAATGAGCAGTTCTTC
TRBJ2-7,TRBV2,-,TRBD1,CASSEGQGLREQYF,TGTGCCAGCAGTGAGGGACAGGGGCTGAGGGAGCAGTACTTC
TRBJ2-5,TRBV5-6,-,-,CASSFREVYTGTQYF,TGTGCCAGCAGCTTCCGGGAAGTGTATACGGGGACCCAGTACTTC
TRBJ2-7,TRBV19,once,TRBD2,CATSTHGREYEQYF,TGTGCCACGTCAACGCATGGGCGGGAGTACGAGCAGTACTTC
TRBJ2-4,TRBV6-5,-,-,CASSFSGEDIQYF,TGTGCCAGCAGTTTCTCAGGGGAGGACATTCAGTACTTC
TRBJ2-1,TRBV7-2,-,-,CASSPVRGAYNEQFF,TGTGCCAGCAGCCCGGTCAGGGGGGCCTACAATGAGCAGTTCTTC
TRBJ2-7,TRBV7-9,-,-,CASSLDRTYEQYF,TGTGCCAGCAGCTTAGATAGGACCTACGAGCAGTACTTC
TRBJ2-2,TRBV7-2,-,-,CASSLAPPTFGELFF,TGTGCCAGCAGTCTAGCCCCCCCCACTTTCGGGGAGCTGTTTTTT
TRBJ2-7,TRBV5-1,-,-,CASSLAGSSSYEQYF,TGCGCCAGCAGCTTGGCCGGGAGCTCGTCCTACGAGCAGTACTTC
TRBJ2-2,TRBV6-6,-,-,CASSYSGAELFF,TGTGCCAGCAGTTACTCAGGGGCGGAGCTGTTTTTT
TRBJ1-3,TRBV5-1,-,TRBD1,CASSTGTGVFGNTIYF,TGCGCCAGCAGTACCGGGACAGGGGTTTTTGGAAACACCATATATTTT
TRBJ2-1,TRBV18,-,TRBD1,CASSPAQDGTGLVGSYNEQFF,TGTGCCAGCTCACCGGCGCAGGACGGGACAGGTCTAGTGGGGTCCTACAATGAGCAGTTCTTC
TRBJ1-2,TRBV29-1,-,-,CSVRLDYGYTF,TGCAGCGTCAGATTGGACTATGGCTACACCTTC
TRBJ2-7,TRBV28,-,-,CASSFRGNPLSYEQYF,TGTGCCAGCAGTTTTAGGGGGAACCCCTTATCCTACGAGCAGTACTTC
TRBJ2-1,TRBV14,-,TRBD1,CASSTAPGQGYNEQFF,TGTGCCAGCAGCACGGCCCCGGGACAGGGTTACAATGAGCAGTTCTTC
TRBJ2-6,TRBV14,-,TRBD1,CASSQGGTGALQGANVLTF,TGTGCCAGCAGCCAAGGGGGGACAGGCGCCCTCCAAGGGGCCAACGTCCTGACTTTC
TRBJ1-1,TRBV6-6,-,-,CASNYDVRVNTEAFF,TGTGCCAGCAACTACGACGTGAGGGTGAACACTGAAGCTTTCTTT
TRBJ2-3,TRBV7-2,-,TRBD1,CASSSRQGYMADTQYF,TGTGCCAGCAGCTCCCGACAGGGTTATATGGCAGATACGCAGTATTTT
TRBJ2-2,TRBV6-5,-,TRBD2,CAGRAGGTGELFF,TGTGCCGGGAGAGCGGGAGGGACCGGGGAGCTGTTTTTT
TRBJ2-2,TRBV27,-,-,CASSLLSRLNTGELFF,TGTGCCAGCAGTTTATTGTCCAGGTTGAACACCGGGGAGCTGTTTTTT
TRBJ2-5,TRBV9,-,-,CASSPDNQETQYF,TGTGCCAGCAGCCCGGACAACCAAGAGACCCAGTACTTC
TRBJ1-2,TRBV11-2,once,-,CASSLDPGLYGYTF,TGTGCCAGCAGCTTAGATCCGGGATTGTATGGCTACACCTTC
TRBJ1-5,TRBV10-2,-,-,CASSESRARNQPQHF,TGCGCCAGCAGTGAGTCGCGGGCACGCAATCAGCCCCAGCATTTT
TRBJ2-4,TRBV6-1,-,-,CASSDVGKAKNIQYF,TGTGCCAGCAGTGACGTCGGGAAAGCCAAAAACATTCAGTACTTC
TRBJ2-7,TRBV7-9,-,TRBD2,CASSLETSGRDRYEQYF,TGTGCCAGCAGCTTAGAGACTAGCGGGAGAGATAGGTACGAGCAGTACTTC
TRBJ2-1,TRBV7-9,-,-,CASSSHDYNEQFF,TGTGCCAGCAGCTCTCACGATTACAATGAGCAGTTCTTC
TRBJ2-1,TRBV13,-,-,CASSLGLVVEQFF,TGTGCCAGCAGCTTAGGACTAGTGGTTGAGCAGTTCTTC
TRBJ1-4,TRBV16,once,-,CASSQAPQGGEKLFF,TGTGCCAGCAGCCAGGCCCCGCAGGGTGGTGAAAAACTGTTTTTT
TRBJ1-1,TRBV29-1,-,TRBD1,CSVRGQGAEAFF,TGCAGCGTTAGGGGGCAAGGAGCCGAAGCTTTCTTT
TRBJ2-7,TRBV13,-,-,CASTNGYEQYF,TGTGCCAGCACCAACGGCTACGAGCAGTACTTC